The next 20 T cell receptor beta chains were all read from a single sample in a study of CD8 T cells in ankylosing spondylitis. No antigen is known for these receptors. The study, taken as a whole, reports: Roughly eight highly homologous variants formed a TCR beta motif that appeared characteristic of ankylosing spondylitis blood.

Each CDR3 protein is one row after TCRdb ran MiXCR on the 5' RACE reads. The sample yields around 770,000 distinct CDR3 sequences, about 12% seen once. The source material was blood, either unsorted or a sorted T cell fraction (not recorded which). The receptor source for this set is a male donor with ankylosing spondylitis.

The table lists this clonotype with a few counts. This chain uses TRBV7-9 with TRBJ2-7; possibly TRBD1 for D (7 bases). The CDR3 has 16 amino acids. Trimming cost V 6 bases and J 3 bases, with 21 bases left between them. Germline CDR1 is SEHNR and CDR2 is FQNEAQ (reference sequence). CDR3 protein: CASSPLFQGGDYEQYF. The CDR3 DNA sequence: TGTGCCAGCAGTCCACTCTTCCAGGGGGGCGACTACGAGCAGTACTTC. The full variable domain, its missing parts supplied by reference TRBV7-9 and TRBJ2-7, is DTGVSQNPRHKITKRGQNVTFRCDPISEHNRLYWYRQTLGQGPEFLTYFQNEAQLEKSRLLSDRFSAERPKGSFSTLEIQRTEQGDSAMYLCASSPLFQGGDYEQYFGPGTRLTVT.

This clonotype was detected many times. The chain couples TRBV29-1 to TRBJ2-7, with 9 positions matching TRBD1. Looked up from germline, CDR1 is SQVTM and CDR2 is ANQGSEA. This CDR3 is 14 amino acids long. The V and J ends lost 4 bases and 2 bases, in that order; junction bases with no gene match: 6. The DNA for the CDR3 is TGCAGCGTTGTGAGGGGACAGGGAACCTACGAGCAGTACTTC. Amino acids: CSVVRGQGTYEQYF.

This clonotype was seen ten or more times. The genes are TRBV20-1 and TRBJ2-1; D is undetermined. The CDR3 extends over 13 amino acids. Germline CDR1 is DFQATT and CDR2 is SNEGSKA (reference sequence). V gave up 6 bases and J gave up 3 bases, with 12 bases separating them. The CDR3 loop is CSATITLYNEQFF. CDR3 nucleotides: TGCAGTGCCACAATTACACTCTACAATGAGCAGTTCTTC.

The V gene is TRBV5-1, the J gene TRBJ2-2; TRBD2 aligns across 7 bases. The length of the CDR3 is 16 residues. V gave up 4 bases and J gave up 0 bases; unmatched junction bases: 6. Germline values: CDR1 SGHRS, CDR2 YFSETQ. CDR3 nucleotide sequence: TGCGCCAGCAGCCCGAGACTAGCCGCGAACACCGGGGAGCTGTTTTTT. It translates to CASSPRLAANTGELFF. Complete variable domain (other parts from reference TRBV5-1 and TRBJ2-2): KAGVTQTPRYLIKTRGQQVTLSCSPISGHRSVSWYQQTPGQGLQFLFEYFSETQRNKGNFPGRFSGRQFSNSRSEMNVSTLELGDSALYLCASSPRLAANTGELFFGEGSRLTVL.

The CDR3 DNA sequence: TGTGCCATCAGTCACTTGACAGGGGGCTGGGGCTACACCTTC. It encodes CAISHLTGGWGYTF. The gene calls are TRBV10-3 and TRBJ1-2, with TRBD1 matching 10 bases. CDR1 and CDR2 (germline): ENHRY, SYGVKD. V lost 5 bases to trimming and J lost 8 bases; unmatched junction nucleotides: 8. This CDR3 has 14 amino acids.

This clonotype was observed a handful of times. The chain joins TRBV29-1 to TRBJ2-7, with D possibly matching TRBD1 (5 bases). Trimming took 4 bases from V and 2 from J, leaving 12 bases between them. The CDR3 has 13 amino acids. CDR1 is SQVTM and CDR2 is ANQGSEA in the germline V gene. The CDR3 here is CSVVEDRAYEQYF. The CDR3 region has the DNA TGCAGCGTTGTCGAAGACAGAGCCTACGAGCAGTACTTC.

V gene TRBV7-9 combines with J gene TRBJ2-1; 9 nucleotides match TRBD2. The CDR3 extends over 17 amino acids. V shed 1 base and J 7 bases; nucleotides not matched to a gene: 11. From germline, CDR1 is SEHNR and CDR2 FQNEAQ (reference sequence). The CDR3 reads CASSLVRRGGRRNEQFF. CDR3 nucleotides: TGTGCCAGCAGCTTAGTTCGGCGGGGGGGCAGGAGGAATGAGCAGTTCTTC.

This clonotype was seen a handful of times. CDR3 loop: CASSLESGGEQYF. CDR3 DNA sequence: TGCGCCAGCAGCTTGGAGTCCGGGGGCGAGCAGTACTTC. The chain couples TRBV5-1 to TRBJ2-7; D might be TRBD2 (6 bases). The germline V and J ends were trimmed by 0 bases and 6 bases, with 10 bases remaining between them. The CDR3 has 13 residues. CDR1 and CDR2 from the germline V gene are SGHRS and YFSETQ.

V usage is TRBV11-1 and J usage is TRBJ2-3; no reliable D call. The length of the CDR3 is 14 residues. In germline, CDR1 is SGHAT, CDR2 FQDESV (reference sequence). Trimming stripped 1 base from V and 5 bases from J, with 10 bases between. In DNA, the CDR3 is TGTGCCAGCAGCTTAGACCCCTCGGGAGATACGCAGTATTTT. This sequence encodes CASSLDPSGDTQYF.

This clonotype was recorded a few times. The chain carries TRBV6-5 and TRBJ1-2, with TRBD1 matching over 7 bases. V shed 1 base and J 6 bases; nucleotides not matched to a gene: 8. Germline V CDR1 and CDR2: MNHEY, SVGAGI. The CDR3 is 15 amino acids. As DNA, the CDR3 is TGTGCCAGCAGTTACTTAGGGGGCGAGACGAATGGCTACACCTTC. It is translated as CASSYLGGETNGYTF.

In its sample, this clonotype was seen a few times. The chain combines TRBV9 with TRBJ2-7; 7 positions match TRBD1. CDR3 length: 15 residues. J lost 0 bases, V lost 3 bases, and 6 bases had no gene match. CDR1 and CDR2 from the germline V gene are SGDLS and YYNGEE. The CDR3 DNA sequence: TGTGCCAGCAGCGAATCGGGACAGAGCTCCTACGAGCAGTACTTC. Translating gives CASSESGQSSYEQYF.

This clonotype was counted ten times or more. The J gene is TRBJ1-1, the V gene TRBV20-1; D remains unclear. Germline V lookup: CDR1 DFQATT, CDR2 SNEGSKA (reference sequence). The V end lost 3 bases, the J end lost 0 bases, and 5 bases lay between the germline ends. The CDR3 length is 12 residues. In DNA, the CDR3 is TGCAGTGCTAGTGTCATGAACACTGAAGCTTTCTTT. This sequence encodes CSASVMNTEAFF.

This clonotype came up a few times. This chain links TRBV11-2 with TRBJ2-7; D is possibly TRBD1 (5 bases). The length of the CDR3 is 15 residues. Per the germline V gene, CDR1 is SGHAT and CDR2 is FQNNGV. The V and J ends lost 3 bases and 2 bases respectively, with 14 bases between them. Here the CDR3 reads CASSFQGYPTYEQYF. The CDR3, as DNA: TGTGCCAGCAGCTTTCAGGGATACCCTACCTACGAGCAGTACTTC.

The chain recombines TRBV24-1 with TRBJ2-7; D uncertain. The CDR3 consists of 14 residues. V was shortened by 3 bases and J by 1 base, with 9 bases between the two germline ends. Germline CDR1 reads KGHDR; CDR2 reads SFDVKD. CDR3 sequence reads: CATSDPPSSYEQYF. The CDR3 DNA reads as TGTGCCACCAGTGATCCCCCTAGTTCCTACGAGCAGTACTTC.

In this sample, this clonotype turned up once. The chain recombines TRBV18 with TRBJ1-1, with D unresolved. The V gene's germline CDR1 is KGHSH and CDR2 LQKENI. V lost 3 bases and J 8 bases, leaving 13 bases between the germline ends. The CDR3 runs 13 residues. The CDR3 reads CASSPWWTGEAFF. In DNA form, the CDR3 reads TGTGCCAGCTCACCTTGGTGGACGGGAGAAGCTTTCTTT.

The V gene is TRBV5-6, the J gene TRBJ2-7; tentatively, D is TRBD2 (7 bases). This CDR3 is 13 amino acids long. Germline-derived CDR1 and CDR2 are SGHDT and YYEEEE. Trimming removed 1 base from V and 7 bases from J, with 12 bases in between. CDR3 in amino acids: CASSLRGGVEQYF. The DNA for the CDR3 is TGTGCCAGCAGCTTGCGAGGGGGGGTAGAGCAGTACTTC.

The chain uses TRBV28 and TRBJ2-7, with TRBD2 as a possible D gene (7 bases). Germline assignment: CDR1 MDHEN and CDR2 SYDVKM. V lost 6 bases to trimming and J lost 1 base, with 16 bases between them. This CDR3 region has 15 residues. CDR3 sequence (DNA): TGTGCCAGCAGAAGGGGGGGCCTGGGATCCTACGAGCAGTACTTC. Translating it yields CASRRGGLGSYEQYF.

V gene TRBV20-1 combines with J gene TRBJ2-7, with 7 nucleotides matching TRBD1. This CDR3 comprises 13 residues. Per the germline V gene, CDR1 is DFQATT and CDR2 is SNEGSKA (reference sequence). V dropped 6 bases and J dropped 6; count of bases not matched to a gene: 11. DNA for the CDR3: TGCAGTGCCTCGAGGACAGGTGGGCGCGAGCAGTACTTC. This codes for CSASRTGGREQYF.

The chain links TRBV20-1 to TRBJ2-1; 8 nucleotides agree with TRBD2. CDR3 length: 15 amino acids. Trimming at V came to 8 bases and at J to 5 bases, leaving 14 bases not matched to a gene. CDR1 is DFQATT and CDR2 is SNEGSKA in the germline V gene (reference sequence). The CDR3 DNA is TGCAGTCCCGAGGAGCGGGAGTGGTATCACAATGAGCAGTTCTTC. This encodes CSPEEREWYHNEQFF.

This chain uses TRBV6-1 with TRBJ2-7; D not certain. Germline-derived CDR1 and CDR2 are MNHNS and SASEGT. CDR3 length: 15 amino acids. V was trimmed by 3 bases and J by 4 bases, leaving 16 bases between them. CDR3 residues: CASSDLESGWYEQYF. The CDR3 DNA sequence: TGTGCCAGCAGTGATCTCGAAAGTGGTTGGTACGAGCAGTACTTC.